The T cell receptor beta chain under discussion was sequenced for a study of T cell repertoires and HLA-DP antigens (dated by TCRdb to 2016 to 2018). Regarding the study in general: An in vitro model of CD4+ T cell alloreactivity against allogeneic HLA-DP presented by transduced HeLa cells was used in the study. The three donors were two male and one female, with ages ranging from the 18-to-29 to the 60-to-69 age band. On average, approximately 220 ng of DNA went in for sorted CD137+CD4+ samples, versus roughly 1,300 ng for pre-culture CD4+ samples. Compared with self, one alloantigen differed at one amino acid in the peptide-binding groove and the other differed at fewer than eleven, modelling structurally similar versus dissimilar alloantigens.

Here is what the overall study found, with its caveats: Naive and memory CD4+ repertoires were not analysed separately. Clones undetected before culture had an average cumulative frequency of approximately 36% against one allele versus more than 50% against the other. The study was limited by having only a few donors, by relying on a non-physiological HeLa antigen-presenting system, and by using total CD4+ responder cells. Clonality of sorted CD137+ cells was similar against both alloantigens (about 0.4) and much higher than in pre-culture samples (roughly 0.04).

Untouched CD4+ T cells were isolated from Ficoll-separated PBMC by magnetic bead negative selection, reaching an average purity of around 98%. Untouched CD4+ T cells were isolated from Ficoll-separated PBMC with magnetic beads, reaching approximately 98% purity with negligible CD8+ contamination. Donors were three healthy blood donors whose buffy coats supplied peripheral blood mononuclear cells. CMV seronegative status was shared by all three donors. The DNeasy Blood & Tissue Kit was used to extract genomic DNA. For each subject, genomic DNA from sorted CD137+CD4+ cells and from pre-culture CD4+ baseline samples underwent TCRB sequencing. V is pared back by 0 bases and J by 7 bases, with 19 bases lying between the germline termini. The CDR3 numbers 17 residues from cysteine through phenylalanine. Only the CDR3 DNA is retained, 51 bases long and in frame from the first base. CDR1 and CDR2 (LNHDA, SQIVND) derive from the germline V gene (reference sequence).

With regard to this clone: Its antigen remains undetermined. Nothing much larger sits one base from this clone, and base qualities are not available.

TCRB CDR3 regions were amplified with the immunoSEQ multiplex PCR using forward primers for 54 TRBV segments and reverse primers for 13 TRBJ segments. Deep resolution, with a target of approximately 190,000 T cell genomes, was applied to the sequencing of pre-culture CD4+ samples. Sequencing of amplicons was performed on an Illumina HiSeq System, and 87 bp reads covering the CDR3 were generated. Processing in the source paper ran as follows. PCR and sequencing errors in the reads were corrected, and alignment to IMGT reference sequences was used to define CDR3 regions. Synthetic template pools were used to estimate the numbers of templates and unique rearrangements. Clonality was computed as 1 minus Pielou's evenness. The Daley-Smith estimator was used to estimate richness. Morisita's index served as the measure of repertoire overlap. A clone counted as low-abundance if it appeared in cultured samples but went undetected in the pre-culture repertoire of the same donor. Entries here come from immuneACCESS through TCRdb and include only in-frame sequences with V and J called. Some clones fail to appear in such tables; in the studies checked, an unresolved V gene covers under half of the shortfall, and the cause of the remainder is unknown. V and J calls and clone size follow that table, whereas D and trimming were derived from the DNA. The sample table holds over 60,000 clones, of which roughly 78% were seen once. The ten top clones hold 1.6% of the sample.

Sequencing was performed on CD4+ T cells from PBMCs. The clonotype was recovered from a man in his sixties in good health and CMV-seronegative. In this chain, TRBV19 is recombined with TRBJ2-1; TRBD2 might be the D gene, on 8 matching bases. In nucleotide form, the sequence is TGTGCCAGTAGTATAGAAGGGGGCGGGGGGCTCCGGAATGAGCAGTTCTTC. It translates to CASSIEGGGGLRNEQFF.